This T cell receptor (beta chain) was sequenced in a study of breast tumors, draining lymph nodes, adjacent tissues. Notes on the study in general: Tumor and nontumor repertoires were significantly more similar in luminal-like than in basal-like breast cancer. That most tumor T cells come from lymph nodes remained unproven. Tumor repertoires ranked between lymph nodes and nontumor tissue in diversity, with V and J gene preferences. Data fit most tumor T cells coming from lymph node, expanding in tumor.

From germline, CDR1 is DFQATT and CDR2 SNEGSKA (reference sequence). Trimming cost V 1 base and J 7 bases; bases outside gene matches: 8. This CDR3 spans 15 amino acids. TCRdb called the multiplex PCR reads again in MiXCR, with one record for every CDR3 protein. The sample records 150,000 to 200,000 distinct CDR3 sequences, roughly a third being singletons. To note about this clonotype: The antigen is undetermined.

The lymph nodes were axillary draining lymph nodes from breast cancer patients. The chain links TRBV20-1 to TRBJ1-4; TRBD1 matches at 8 bases. The receptor's source is a female donor with breast cancer. Some clones in this sample may be carry-over from other donors' samples. Specimen: axillary lymph node tissue. CDR3 sequence (DNA): TGCAGTGCTAGAGTGGGGACAGGACGGGGTGAAAAACTGTTTTTT. Its translation: CSARVGTGRGEKLFF.